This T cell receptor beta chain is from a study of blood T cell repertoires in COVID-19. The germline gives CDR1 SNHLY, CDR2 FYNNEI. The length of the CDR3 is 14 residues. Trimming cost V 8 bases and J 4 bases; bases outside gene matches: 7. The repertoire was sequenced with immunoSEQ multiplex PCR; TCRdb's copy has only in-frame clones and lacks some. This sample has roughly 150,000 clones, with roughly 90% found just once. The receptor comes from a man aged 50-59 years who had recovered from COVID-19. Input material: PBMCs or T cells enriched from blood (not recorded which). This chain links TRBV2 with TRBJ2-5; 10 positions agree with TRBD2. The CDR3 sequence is CASLSGGAGETQYF. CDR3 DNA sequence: TGTGCCAGCTTGAGCGGGGGGGCAGGAGAGACCCAGTACTTC.